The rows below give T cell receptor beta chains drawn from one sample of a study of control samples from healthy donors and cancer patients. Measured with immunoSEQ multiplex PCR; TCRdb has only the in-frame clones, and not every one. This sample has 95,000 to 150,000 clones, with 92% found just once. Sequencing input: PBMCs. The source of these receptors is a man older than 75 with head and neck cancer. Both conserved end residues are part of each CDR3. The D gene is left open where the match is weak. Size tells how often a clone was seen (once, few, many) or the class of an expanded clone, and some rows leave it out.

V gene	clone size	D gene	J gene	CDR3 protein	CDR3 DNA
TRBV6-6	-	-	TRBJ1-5	CASAGYSNQPQHF	TGTGCCAGCGCCGGCTATAGCAATCAGCCCCAGCATTTT
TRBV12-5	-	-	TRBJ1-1	CASGLPETAEAFF	TGTGCTAGTGGTTTGCCAGAGACAGCTGAAGCTTTCTTT
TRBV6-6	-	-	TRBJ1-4	CASRSGIANEKLFF	TGTGCCAGCAGATCGGGGATAGCTAATGAAAAACTGTTTTTT
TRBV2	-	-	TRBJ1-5	CASSDPQVGQPQHF	TGTGCCAGCAGTGACCCACAGGTCGGTCAGCCCCAGCATTTT
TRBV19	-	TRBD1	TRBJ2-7	CASSILATGTGAYEQYF	TGTGCCAGTAGTATCCTAGCAACCGGGACAGGGGCCTACGAGCAGTACTTC
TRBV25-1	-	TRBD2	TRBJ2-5	CASSGLAGVTETQYF	TGTGCCAGCAGTGGCTTAGCGGGGGTGACGGAGACCCAGTACTTC
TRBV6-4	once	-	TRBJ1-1	CASTGLDMNTEAFF	TGTGCCAGCACTGGACTAGACATGAACACTGAAGCTTTCTTT
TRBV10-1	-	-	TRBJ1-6	CARRTFCSYNSPLHF	TGCGCCAGAAGGACTTTCTGCTCCTATAATTCACCCCTCCACTTT
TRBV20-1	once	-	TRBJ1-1	CSASPDPNTEAFF	TGCAGTGCTAGTCCCGATCCGAACACTGAAGCTTTCTTT
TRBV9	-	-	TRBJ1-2	CASGGQPFYGYTF	TGTGCCAGCGGCGGACAGCCTTTCTATGGCTACACCTTC
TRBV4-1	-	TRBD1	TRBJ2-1	CASSPYSTGQGYNEQFF	TGCGCCAGCAGCCCCTATTCCACGGGACAGGGCTACAATGAGCAGTTCTTC
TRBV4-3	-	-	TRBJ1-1	CASSQTPRGTEAFF	TGCGCCAGCAGCCAGACCCCCAGGGGCACTGAAGCTTTCTTT
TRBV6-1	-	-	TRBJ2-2	CASSVWGGPNTGELFF	TGTGCCAGCAGTGTGTGGGGGGGGCCGAACACCGGGGAGCTGTTTTTT
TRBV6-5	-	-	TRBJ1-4	CASSYAAGPEKLFF	TGTGCCAGCAGTTACGCTGCGGGGCCCGAAAAACTGTTTTTT
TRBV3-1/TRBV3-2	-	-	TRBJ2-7	CASSPHETASSYEQYF	TGTGCCAGCAGCCCTCATGAGACGGCGAGCTCCTACGAGCAGTACTTC
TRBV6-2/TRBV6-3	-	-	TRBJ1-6	CASSSGNLSPLHF	TGTGCCAGCAGTTCCGGGAATCTTTCACCCCTCCACTTT
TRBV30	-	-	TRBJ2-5	CAWRRGVQETQYF	TGTGCCTGGAGAAGAGGGGTTCAAGAGACCCAGTACTTC
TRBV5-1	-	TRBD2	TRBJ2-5	CASSSTGTSGETQYF	TGCGCCAGCAGCTCCACCGGGACTAGTGGAGAGACCCAGTACTTC
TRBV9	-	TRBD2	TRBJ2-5	CASSRTSGGPGETQYF	TGTGCCAGCAGCCGGACTAGCGGGGGGCCTGGGGAGACCCAGTACTTC
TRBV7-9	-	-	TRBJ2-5	CASSLADTGGETQYF	TGTGCCAGCAGCTTAGCGGATACGGGTGGAGAGACCCAGTACTTC
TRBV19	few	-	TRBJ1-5	CASSIGGPQHF	TGTGCCAGTAGTATAGGGGGGCCCCAGCATTTT
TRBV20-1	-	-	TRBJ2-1	CSARREQFF	TGCAGTGCTAGACGTGAGCAGTTCTTC
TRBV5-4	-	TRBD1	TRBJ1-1	CASSSPGQGNTEAFF	TGTGCCAGCAGCTCGCCGGGACAGGGGAACACTGAAGCTTTCTTT
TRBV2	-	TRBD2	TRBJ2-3	CASSTGLAGGGGDTQYF	TGTGCCAGCAGTACGGGACTAGCGGGAGGAGGTGGAGATACGCAGTATTTT
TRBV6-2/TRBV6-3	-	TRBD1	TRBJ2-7	CASSYSVPGTGYEQYF	TGTGCCAGCAGTTATAGCGTACCCGGGACAGGCTACGAGCAGTACTTC
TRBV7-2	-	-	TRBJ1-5	CASSLGVPGEPQHF	TGTGCCAGCAGCTTAGGTGTCCCAGGGGAGCCCCAGCATTTT
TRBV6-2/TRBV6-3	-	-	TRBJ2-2	CASSALSPAGSLDTGELFF	TGTGCCAGCAGTGCCCTGTCACCGGCAGGTTCATTGGACACCGGGGAGCTGTTTTTT
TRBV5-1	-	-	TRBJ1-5	CASSLDRPDNQPQHF	TGCGCCAGCAGCTTAGATCGACCCGACAATCAGCCCCAGCATTTT
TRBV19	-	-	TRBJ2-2	CASNPLTGRTGELFF	TGTGCCAGTAATCCTCTCACAGGAAGAACCGGGGAGCTGTTTTTT
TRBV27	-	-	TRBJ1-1	CASIGGGEAFF	TGTGCCAGCATTGGGGGAGGTGAAGCTTTCTTT
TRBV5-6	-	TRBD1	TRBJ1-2	CASSPDRARGYTF	TGTGCCAGCAGCCCTGACAGGGCGCGGGGCTACACCTTC
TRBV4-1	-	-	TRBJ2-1	CAAGRRTNEQFF	TGCGCCGCGGGACGGAGAACCAATGAGCAGTTCTTC
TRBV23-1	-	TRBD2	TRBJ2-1	CASSQSCGRGLYNEQFF	TGCGCCAGCAGTCAATCATGCGGGAGGGGCCTTTACAATGAGCAGTTCTTC
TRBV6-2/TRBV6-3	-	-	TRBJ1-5	CASSFSQGYQPQHF	TGTGCCAGCAGTTTTTCTCAGGGGTACCAGCCCCAGCATTTT
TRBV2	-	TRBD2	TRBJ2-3	CASRGSSGVTDTQYF	TGTGCCAGCAGAGGATCTAGCGGGGTCACAGATACGCAGTATTTT
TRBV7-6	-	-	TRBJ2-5	CASSRIAGDLETQYF	TGTGCCAGCAGCCGTATCGCAGGGGACCTGGAGACCCAGTACTTC
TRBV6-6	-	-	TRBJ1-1	CASSYEGRDTEAFF	TGTGCCAGCAGTTACGAAGGTAGGGACACTGAAGCTTTCTTT
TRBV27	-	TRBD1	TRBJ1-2	CASRSGTARRDGYTF	TGTGCCAGCAGATCAGGGACAGCGCGCAGGGATGGCTACACCTTC
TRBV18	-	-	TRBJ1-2	CASSNPRSDGYTF	TGTGCCAGCTCAAACCCTCGGAGCGATGGCTACACCTTC
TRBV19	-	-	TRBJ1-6	CASSIGREVHSPLHF	TGTGCCAGTAGTATCGGGCGAGAGGTTCATTCACCCCTCCACTTT
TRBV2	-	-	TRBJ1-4	CASRGVEKLFF	TGTGCCAGCAGAGGGGTTGAAAAACTGTTTTTT
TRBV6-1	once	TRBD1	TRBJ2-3	CASSVGQGALTDTQYF	TGTGCCAGCAGTGTTGGACAGGGGGCACTCACAGATACGCAGTATTTT
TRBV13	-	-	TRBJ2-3	CASSPPSTRDTQYF	TGTGCCAGCAGCCCCCCCTCTACTCGAGATACGCAGTATTTT